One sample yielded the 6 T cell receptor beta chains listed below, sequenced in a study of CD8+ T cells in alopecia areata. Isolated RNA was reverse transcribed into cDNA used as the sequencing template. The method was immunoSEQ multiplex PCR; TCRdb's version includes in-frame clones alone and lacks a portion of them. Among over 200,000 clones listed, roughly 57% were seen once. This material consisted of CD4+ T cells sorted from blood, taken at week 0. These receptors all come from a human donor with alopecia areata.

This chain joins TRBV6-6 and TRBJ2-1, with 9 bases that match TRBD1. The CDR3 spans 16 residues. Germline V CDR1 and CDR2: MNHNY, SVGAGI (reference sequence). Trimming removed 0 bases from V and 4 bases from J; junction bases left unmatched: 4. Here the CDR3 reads CASSYSAGQGYNEQFF. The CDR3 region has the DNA TGTGCCAGCAGTTACTCTGCGGGACAGGGATACAATGAGCAGTTCTTC.

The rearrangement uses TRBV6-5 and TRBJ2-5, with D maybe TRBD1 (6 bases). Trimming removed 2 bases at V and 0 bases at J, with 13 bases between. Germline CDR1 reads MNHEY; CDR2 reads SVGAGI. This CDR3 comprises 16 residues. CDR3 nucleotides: TGTGCCAGCAGTTACCGAGGGACACTGTACCAAGAGACCCAGTACTTC. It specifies CASSYRGTLYQETQYF.

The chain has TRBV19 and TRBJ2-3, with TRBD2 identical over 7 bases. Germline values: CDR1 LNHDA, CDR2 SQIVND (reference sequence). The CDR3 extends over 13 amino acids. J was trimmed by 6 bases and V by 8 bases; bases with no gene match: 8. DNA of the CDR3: TGTGCCAGTCGCTTTTTCGGGGGGGATACGCAGTATTTT. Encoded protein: CASRFFGGDTQYF.

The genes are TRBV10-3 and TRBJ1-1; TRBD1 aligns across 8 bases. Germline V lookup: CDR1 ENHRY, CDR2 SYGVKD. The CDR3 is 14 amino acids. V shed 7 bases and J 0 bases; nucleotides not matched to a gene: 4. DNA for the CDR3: TGTGCCATCAAGGGACAGGTAATGAACACTGAAGCTTTCTTT. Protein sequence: CAIKGQVMNTEAFF.

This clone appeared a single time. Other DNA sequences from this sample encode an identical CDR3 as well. The CDR3 sequence: CASSLAYTGELFF. The CDR3 region has the DNA TGCGCCAGCAGCTTGGCATACACCGGGGAGCTGTTTTTT. The rearrangement joins TRBV5-1 to TRBJ2-2; no clear D. This CDR3 region has 13 residues. V lost 0 bases to trimming and J lost 3 bases, with 3 bases between them. In germline, CDR1 is SGHRS, CDR2 YFSETQ.

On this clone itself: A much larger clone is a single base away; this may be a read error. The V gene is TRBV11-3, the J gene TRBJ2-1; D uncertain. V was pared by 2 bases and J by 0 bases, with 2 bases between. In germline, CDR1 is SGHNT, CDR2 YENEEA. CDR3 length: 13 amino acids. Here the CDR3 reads CASSLSSYNEQFF. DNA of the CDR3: TGTGCCAGCAGCTTAAGCTCCTACAATGAGCAGTTCTTC. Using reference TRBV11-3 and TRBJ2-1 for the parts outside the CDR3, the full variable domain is EAGVVQSPRYKIIEKKQPVAFWCNPISGHNTLYWYLQNLGQGPELLIRYENEEAVDDSQLPKDRFSAERLKGVDSTLKIQPAELGDSAVYLCASSLSSYNEQFFGPGTRLTVL.